This TCR beta chain was identified in a study of beta chain features in type 1 diabetes. The study's findings and limits: The study found that naive, central memory and Treg TCRB repertoires appeared more similar in patients than in healthy donors. Across all four CD4+ subsets, people with type 1 diabetes showed modestly shorter TCRB CDR3s.

The V gene lost 5 bases and the J gene lost 8 bases, with 15 bases spanning the gap. Germline V gene lookup returns CDR1 SEHNR and CDR2 FQNEAQ (reference sequence). The CDR3 has 13 residues. Expressed TCRB transcripts were sequenced because the isolated RNA had all been reverse transcribed beforehand. The repertoire was sequenced with immunoSEQ multiplex PCR; TCRdb's copy has only in-frame clones and lacks some. The data contain some 350,000 clones, roughly 13% of them singletons. Remarks on this clone: The antigen remains unidentified.

This rearrangement joins TRBV7-9 to TRBJ1-2; D remains ambiguous. The sequencing input was naive CD4+ T cells from blood. This clonotype was sampled from a woman aged 18-29 years with type 1 diabetes. The CDR3 loop reads CASSPLPTGGYTF. The CDR3 DNA sequence: TGTGCCAGCAGCCCCCTCCCCACGGGAGGCTACACCTTC.